A single sample gave rise to the 21 T cell receptor beta chains below, sequenced in a study of blood T cell repertoires in COVID-19. Sequencing was performed with immunoSEQ multiplex PCR; in TCRdb, only in-frame clones are kept and a portion is missing. Here the sample spans some 320,000 clones, around nine tenths being singletons. The sequencing input was PBMCs or T cells enriched from blood (not recorded which). The receptor set was obtained from a woman aged 30 to 39 who had been exposed to COVID-19.

The CDR3 loop reads CASRPGQGPNQPQHF. For the CDR3, the DNA is TGTGCCAGCCGCCCGGGACAGGGACCCAATCAGCCCCAGCATTTT. This chain links TRBV6-5 with TRBJ1-5, with 9 bases lining up with TRBD1. After removal of 8 bases from V and 3 bases from J, the junction contained 8 bases not matched to a gene. This CDR3 region has 15 residues. Per the germline V gene, CDR1 is MNHEY and CDR2 is SVGAGI.

This chain uses TRBV7-2 with TRBJ1-2; D is undetermined. The CDR3 consists of 13 residues. V was shortened by 4 bases and J by 8 bases, with 14 bases between the two germline ends. Germline V gene data show CDR1 as SGHTA and CDR2 as FQGNSA. The CDR3 reads CASSWEGMGGYTF. CDR3 sequence (DNA): TGTGCCAGCAGCTGGGAGGGAATGGGCGGCTACACCTTC.

CDR3 residues: CASSSGTGRNEKLFF. In nucleotides, the CDR3 is TGTGCCAGCAGCTCGGGCACAGGGAGAAATGAAAAACTGTTTTTT. The chain employs TRBV5-4 and TRBJ1-4; D might be TRBD1 (6 bases). The CDR3 has 15 amino acids. V lost 3 bases, J lost 5 bases, and 14 bases lay in between. Germline lookup yields CDR1 SGHNT and CDR2 YYREEE (reference sequence).

The rearrangement uses TRBV5-1 and TRBJ2-5; 9 bases map to TRBD1. V was pared by 2 bases and J by 4 bases, with 0 bases of the junction left unmatched. Germline V gene sequence: CDR1 SGHRS, CDR2 YFSETQ. This CDR3 is built from 13 residues. CDR3 nucleotide sequence: TGCGCCAGCAGCTTACAGGGGGCAGAGACCCAGTACTTC. It yields the protein CASSLQGAETQYF.

CDR3: CASSPAVYSTGELFF. The CDR3 bases are TGCGCCAGCAGCCCGGCGGTCTATTCAACCGGGGAGCTGTTTTTT. The V and J genes are TRBV5-1 and TRBJ2-2; D is unclear. The CDR3 loop spans 15 amino acids. CDR1 and CDR2 from the germline V gene are SGHRS and YFSETQ. The V end was cut by 4 bases, the J end by 5 bases, with 15 bases between.

In nucleotides, the CDR3 is TGTGCCAGCAGCTTAGGGGGCGTAGGCTATGGCTACACCTTC. Translating gives CASSLGGVGYGYTF. The rearrangement joins TRBV5-5 to TRBJ1-2, with 7 nucleotides matching TRBD1. Looked up from germline, CDR1 is SGHKS and CDR2 is YYEKEE (reference sequence). Trimming took 2 bases from V and 4 from J; bases not matched to a gene: 5. The CDR3 is 14 residues long.

In this sample, this clone turned up a few times. The J gene is TRBJ1-3, the V gene TRBV9, with no clear D. Per the germline V gene, CDR1 is SGDLS and CDR2 is YYNGEE. V was shortened by 5 bases and J by 6 bases, with 12 bases between the two germline ends. This CDR3 is built from 13 residues. The DNA of the CDR3 is TGTGCCAGCAGACGAACATCGTCAAACACCATATATTTT. It is translated as CASRRTSSNTIYF.

The chain joins TRBV18 to TRBJ2-7; 9 bases align to TRBD1. The CDR3 contains 14 residues. CDR1 is KGHSH and CDR2 is LQKENI in the germline V gene. V was clipped by 4 bases and J by 3 bases; unmatched bases: 4. The CDR3, as DNA: TGTGCCAGCTCACTCGGACAGGGGTTCTACGAGCAGTACTTC. It specifies CASSLGQGFYEQYF.

Here the CDR3 reads CASSLKGALNTEAFF. DNA of the CDR3: TGCGCCAGCAGCTTGAAGGGGGCGCTTAACACTGAAGCTTTCTTT. This chain links TRBV5-1 with TRBJ1-1, with 7 positions matching TRBD1. In germline, CDR1 is SGHRS, CDR2 YFSETQ. After removal of 1 base from V and 2 bases from J, the junction contained 5 bases not matched to a gene. CDR3 length equals 15 residues.

This chain uses TRBV7-8 with TRBJ2-3, with unresolved D. Germline V lookup: CDR1 SGHVS, CDR2 FQNEAQ. Trimming pared 3 bases from V and 4 bases from J, leaving 11 bases between. The CDR3 is made up of 14 amino acids. The CDR3 reads CASSFWVGADTQYF. CDR3 DNA: TGTGCCAGCAGCTTTTGGGTAGGAGCAGATACGCAGTATTTT.

The rearrangement uses TRBV19 and TRBJ1-1; D possibly corresponds to TRBD1 (5 bases). Trimming took off 7 bases at V and 1 base at J, with 16 bases between the two ends. The CDR3 is made up of 15 amino acids. Germline values: CDR1 LNHDA, CDR2 SQIVND (reference sequence). CDR3 DNA sequence: TGTGCCAGTACCCCACTACAGGAACCGAACACTGAAGCTTTCTTT. This encodes CASTPLQEPNTEAFF.

V is TRBV6-5 and J is TRBJ1-2; TRBD1 agrees at 8 bases. Germline V gives CDR1 MNHEY, CDR2 SVGAGI. The CDR3 is 15 amino acids. The J segment lost 4 bases and the V segment lost 2 bases, leaving 6 bases of the junction unmatched. The CDR3 DNA reads TGTGCCAGCAGTTACCAAGGACAGGGCGGCTATGGCTACACCTTC. Translated, it gives CASSYQGQGGYGYTF.

The chain links TRBV5-1 to TRBJ1-5, with a tentative D call TRBD1 (5 bases). The CDR3 loop spans 12 amino acids. V dropped 0 bases and J dropped 7 bases, with 5 bases sitting between them. Germline V gives CDR1 SGHRS, CDR2 YFSETQ. The CDR3 is CASSLAGQPQHF. The DNA of the CDR3 is TGCGCCAGCAGCTTGGCAGGGCAGCCCCAGCATTTT.

This sequence joins TRBV6-5 and TRBJ1-2; TRBD1 might be the D (6 bases). Germline V lookup: CDR1 MNHEY, CDR2 SVGAGI. The ends were cut back, 6 bases at V and 1 base at J, with 9 bases in the middle. The length of the CDR3 is 13 residues. CDR3 residues: CASRGAGNYGYTF. CDR3 nucleotides: TGTGCCAGCAGGGGGGCCGGTAACTATGGCTACACCTTC.

The CDR3 nucleotides are TGTGCCAGCAGCCAAGAAACCCTAGCGGGGGGGCCTCAGTTCTTC. Protein sequence: CASSQETLAGGPQFF. The chain links TRBV3-1 (or the pseudogene TRBV3-2) to TRBJ2-1; 12 bases map to TRBD2. Trimming took 0 bases from V and 13 from J; bases not matched to a gene: 7. The CDR3 is 15 residues long. The V gene's germline CDR1 is LGHDT and CDR2 YNNKEL (reference sequence).

The rearrangement uses TRBV10-3 and TRBJ1-2; D might be TRBD1 (5 bases). The CDR3 has 13 amino acids. The V and J ends lost 6 bases and 0 bases respectively, with 8 bases between them. Germline V CDR1 and CDR2: ENHRY, SYGVKD. CDR3 nucleotides: TGTGCCATCAGACAGGTGCCTAACTATGGCTACACCTTC. Translating gives CAIRQVPNYGYTF.

This rearrangement joins TRBV5-1 to TRBJ1-2; possibly TRBD1 for D (5 bases). The CDR3 consists of 12 residues. Germline V lookup: CDR1 SGHRS, CDR2 YFSETQ. Trimming pared 4 bases from V and 4 bases from J, leaving 8 bases between. In nucleotides, the CDR3 is TGCGCCAGCAGCGGGCAGGGCTATGGCTACACCTTC. Translated, it gives CASSGQGYGYTF.

This sequence joins TRBV25-1 and TRBJ1-2, with a weak D call TRBD1 (6 bases). Per germline, CDR1 MGHDK and CDR2 SYGVNS. The CDR3 sequence is 15 residues long. Between the trimmed V and J ends, which lost 4 bases and 3 bases, there was a span of 15 bases. The CDR3, as DNA: TGTGCCAGCAGTGGCCTCGGACAGAAGGACTATGGCTACACCTTC. Protein sequence: CASSGLGQKDYGYTF.

V gene TRBV10-3 combines with J gene TRBJ1-1; no definite D call. This CDR3 is built from 11 residues. Trimming cost V 6 bases and J 4 bases, with 6 bases left between them. The germline CDR1 and CDR2 sequences are ENHRY and SYGVKD. CDR3: CAIRTGTEAFF. For the CDR3, the DNA is TGTGCCATCAGGACGGGCACTGAAGCTTTCTTT.

This chain links TRBV5-1 with TRBJ2-1, with 12 nucleotides matching TRBD1. Trimming removed 5 bases from V and 7 bases from J; junction bases left unmatched: 7. The CDR3 is made up of 15 amino acids. The germline CDR1 and CDR2 sequences are SGHRS and YFSETQ. The chain's CDR3 is CASRMGDRGLNEQFF. CDR3 in DNA: TGCGCCAGCAGAATGGGGGACAGGGGGCTAAATGAGCAGTTCTTC.

This sequence joins TRBV5-8 and TRBJ2-4, with TRBD2 matching over 8 bases. CDR3 length: 14 residues. J was trimmed by 6 bases and V by 5 bases; bases with no gene match: 7. Germline V lookup: CDR1 SGHTS, CDR2 YDEGEE. In nucleotides, the CDR3 is TGTGCCAGCAGTACCGGGGGGGGCGGAAACATTCAGTACTTC. It codes for CASSTGGGGNIQYF.